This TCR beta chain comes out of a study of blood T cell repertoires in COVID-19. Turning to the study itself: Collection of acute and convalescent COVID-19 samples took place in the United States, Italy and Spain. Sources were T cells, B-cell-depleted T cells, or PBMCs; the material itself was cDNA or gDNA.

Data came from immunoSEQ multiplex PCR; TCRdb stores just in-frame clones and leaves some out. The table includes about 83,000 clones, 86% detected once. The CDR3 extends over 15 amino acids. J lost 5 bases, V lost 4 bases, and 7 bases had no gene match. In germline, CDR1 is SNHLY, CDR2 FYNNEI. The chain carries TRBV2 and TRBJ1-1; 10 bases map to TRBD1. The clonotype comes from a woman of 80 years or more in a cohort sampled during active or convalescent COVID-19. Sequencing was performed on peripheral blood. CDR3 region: CASSGDRGRRTEAFF. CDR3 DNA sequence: TGTGCCAGCAGTGGAGACAGGGGGCGAAGGACTGAAGCTTTCTTT.